The rows below give T cell receptor beta chains drawn from one sample of a study of T cells in Graves' hyperthyroidism and ophthalmopathy. TCRdb fed the multiplex PCR reads into MiXCR, producing one record per CDR3 protein. Of some 500,000 distinct CDR3 sequences listed, approximately 15% are singletons. Sequences were obtained from blood. Source of these receptors: a young woman with Graves' hyperthyroidism. CDR3s include the opening cysteine and the closing phenylalanine or tryptophan. D genes are given only for firm matches. Clone size is stated in some rows and not others, as once, few, many or a class when expanded.

>TRBV20-1|few|TRBD2|TRBJ2-7
CSARPAGGAEQYF
TGCAGTGCCAGGCCAGCGGGAGGGGCCGAGCAGTACTTC
>TRBV5-1|few|NA|TRBJ1-5
CASSLVGEAQPQHF
TGCGCCAGCAGCTTGGTGGGGGAGGCTCAGCCCCAGCATTTT
>TRBV18|few|TRBD2|TRBJ2-3
CASSPLAGDPTDTQYF
TGTGCCAGCTCACCACTAGCGGGAGACCCCACAGATACGCAGTATTTT
>TRBV5-1|NA|NA|TRBJ1-4
CASTRSSNNEKLFF
TGCGCCAGCACCCGATCGTCGAATAATGAAAAACTGTTTTTT
>TRBV19|few|TRBD2|TRBJ2-5
CASRGREGQETQYF
TGTGCCAGTAGAGGGCGGGAGGGTCAAGAGACCCAGTACTTC
>TRBV5-1|many|NA|TRBJ1-3
CASREGYRVTGNTIYF
TGCGCCAGCAGGGAGGGCTACAGGGTGACTGGAAACACCATATATTTT
>TRBV5-1|few|NA|TRBJ2-2
CASSYHVDTGELFF
TGCGCCAGCAGCTACCATGTGGACACCGGGGAGCTGTTTTTT
>TRBV12-3/TRBV12-4|NA|NA|TRBJ2-3
CASSFGLFTDTQYF
TGTGCCAGCAGTTTCGGACTATTCACAGATACGCAGTATTTT
>TRBV5-1|few|TRBD2|TRBJ2-5
CASSSSGGTGETQYF
TGCGCCAGCAGCTCTAGCGGGGGAACGGGGGAGACCCAGTACTTC
>TRBV5-1|NA|NA|TRBJ1-4
CASSPEAHEKLFF
TGCGCCAGCAGCCCGGAAGCGCATGAAAAACTGTTTTTT
>TRBV6-1|once|NA|TRBJ2-7
CASSEWSDSYEQYF
TGTGCCAGCAGTGAATGGTCAGACTCCTACGAGCAGTACTTC
>TRBV9|few|TRBD2|TRBJ2-1
CASSGLAGGGIYNEQFF
TGTGCCAGCAGCGGACTAGCGGGAGGGGGGATTTACAATGAGCAGTTCTTC
>TRBV7-6|many|NA|TRBJ1-4
CASSLTTSEKLFF
TGTGCCAGCAGCTTAACGACAAGTGAAAAACTGTTTTTT
>TRBV3-1|NA|TRBD2|TRBJ2-1
CAGGTSGTNEQFF
TGTGCCGGGGGGACTAGCGGGACCAATGAGCAGTTCTTC
>TRBV11-2|many|NA|TRBJ1-6
CASSLVVGVSSPLHF
TGTGCCAGCAGCTTAGTCGTGGGTGTCAGTTCACCCCTCCACTTT
>TRBV6-1|few|TRBD2|TRBJ2-7
CASSPQRDYEQYF
TGTGCCAGCAGCCCTCAGCGGGACTACGAGCAGTACTTC
>TRBV7-8|many|NA|TRBJ2-3
CASSPGGVYSTDTQYF
TGTGCCAGCAGCCCCGGTGGAGTCTATAGCACAGATACGCAGTATTTT
>TRBV19|few|TRBD1|TRBJ2-1
CASRVEGASNEQFF
TGTGCCAGTAGGGTAGAGGGGGCTTCCAATGAGCAGTTCTTC
>TRBV14|few|NA|TRBJ1-4
CASSPRAGTNEKLFF
TGTGCCAGCAGCCCCAGGGCTGGAACTAATGAAAAACTGTTTTTT
>TRBV5-4|NA|TRBD1|TRBJ2-1
CASSLTGGAEQFF
TGTGCCAGCAGCTTGACAGGGGGCGCGGAGCAGTTCTTC
>TRBV14|few|NA|TRBJ1-1
CASSQGAGVGTEAFF
TGTGCCAGCAGCCAAGGTGCGGGGGTTGGCACTGAAGCTTTCTTT
>TRBV2|NA|TRBD2|TRBJ2-3
CASSAGLAGSHTDTQYF
TGTGCCAGCAGTGCGGGACTAGCGGGGAGTCACACAGATACGCAGTATTTT
>TRBV7-8|many|NA|TRBJ1-1
CASSLAEYTEAFF
TGTGCCAGCAGCTTAGCTGAATACACTGAAGCTTTCTTT
>TRBV27|many|NA|TRBJ2-7
CASSLLKTERAYEQYF
TGTGCCAGCAGTTTATTGAAGACCGAAAGGGCCTACGAGCAGTACTTC
>TRBV19|many|NA|TRBJ2-5
CASGRAGETQYF
TGTGCCAGTGGCAGGGCCGGAGAGACCCAGTACTTC
>TRBV9|NA|TRBD2|TRBJ2-2
CASSQTSVNTGELFF
TGTGCCAGCAGCCAGACTAGCGTGAACACCGGGGAGCTGTTTTTT
>TRBV19|many|NA|TRBJ2-1
CASSKRNEQFF
TGTGCCAGTAGTAAACGCAATGAGCAGTTCTTC
>TRBV10-3|many|TRBD2|TRBJ2-5
CAIKAGGGQETQYF
TGTGCCATCAAGGCAGGCGGGGGCCAAGAGACCCAGTACTTC
>TRBV29-1|many|NA|TRBJ1-2
CSVDLGLYGYTF
TGCAGCGTTGACCTGGGACTATATGGCTACACCTTC
>TRBV20-1|NA|NA|TRBJ2-4
CSARDIPQGIAKNIQYF
TGCAGTGCTAGAGATATCCCCCAGGGTATAGCCAAAAACATTCAGTACTTC
>TRBV12-3/TRBV12-4|many|NA|TRBJ2-7
CASRSFSYEQYF
TGTGCCAGCAGATCATTCTCCTACGAGCAGTACTTC
>TRBV7-3|few|TRBD1|TRBJ2-2
CASSINRGHGELFF
TGTGCCAGCAGCATAAACAGGGGCCACGGGGAGCTGTTTTTT
>TRBV5-1|few|TRBD1|TRBJ2-5
CASTSPAGRGRKETQYF
TGCGCCAGCACCTCCCCTGCGGGCAGGGGGCGTAAAGAGACCCAGTACTTC